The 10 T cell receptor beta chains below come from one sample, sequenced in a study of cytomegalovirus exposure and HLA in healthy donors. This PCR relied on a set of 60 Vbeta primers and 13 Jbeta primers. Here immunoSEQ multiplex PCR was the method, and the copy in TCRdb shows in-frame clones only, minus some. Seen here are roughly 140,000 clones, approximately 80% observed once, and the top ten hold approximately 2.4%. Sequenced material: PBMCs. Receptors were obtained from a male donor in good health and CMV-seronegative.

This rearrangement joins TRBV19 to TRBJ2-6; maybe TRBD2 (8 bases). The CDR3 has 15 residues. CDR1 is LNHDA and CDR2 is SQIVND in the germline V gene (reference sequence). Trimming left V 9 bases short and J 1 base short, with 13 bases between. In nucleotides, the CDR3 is TGTGCCAGCGGGGGGGACAGATCTGGGGCCAACGTCCTGACTTTC. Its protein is CASGGDRSGANVLTF.

The CDR3 bases are TGTGCCAGTAAGGGGGGGGAACAGGGCGCCTACGAGCAGTACTTC. This encodes CASKGGEQGAYEQYF. The genes are TRBV19 and TRBJ2-7, with D perhaps TRBD2 (7 bases). The germline CDR1 and CDR2 sequences are LNHDA and SQIVND (reference sequence). The V and J ends lost 7 bases and 2 bases respectively, with 18 bases between them. The CDR3 has 15 amino acids.

CDR3 amino acids: CASSPGTGREKLFF. CDR3 coding DNA: TGTGCCAGCAGCCCCGGGACAGGGAGGGAAAAACTGTTTTTT. V usage is TRBV28 and J usage is TRBJ1-4, with 9 bases identical to TRBD1. Germline lookup yields CDR1 MDHEN and CDR2 SYDVKM. Trimming took 6 bases from V and 8 from J; bases not matched to a gene: 7. The CDR3 is made up of 14 amino acids.

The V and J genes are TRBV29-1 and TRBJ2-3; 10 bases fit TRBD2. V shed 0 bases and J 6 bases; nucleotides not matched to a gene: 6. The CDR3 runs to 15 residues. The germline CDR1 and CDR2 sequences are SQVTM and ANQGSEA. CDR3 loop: CSVEDPASGGDTQYF. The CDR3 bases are TGCAGCGTTGAAGATCCGGCTAGCGGGGGCGATACGCAGTATTTT.

The CDR3 DNA sequence: TGTGCCAGCAGCTTAATCGGGAACTCCTACGAGCAGTACTTC. Amino acids: CASSLIGNSYEQYF. The chain uses TRBV7-2 and TRBJ2-7, with D perhaps TRBD2 (5 bases). This CDR3 contains 14 residues. Germline CDR1 is SGHTA and CDR2 is FQGNSA. V lost 2 bases to trimming and J lost 0 bases, with 8 bases between them.

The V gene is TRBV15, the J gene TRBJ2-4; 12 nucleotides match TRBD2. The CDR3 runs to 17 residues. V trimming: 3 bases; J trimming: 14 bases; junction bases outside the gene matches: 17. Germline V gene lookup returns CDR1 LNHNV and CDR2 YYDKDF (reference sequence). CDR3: CATSSPSGRAGVTVEYF. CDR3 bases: TGTGCCACCAGCAGCCCTAGCGGGAGGGCCGGGGTAACAGTCGAGTACTTC.

The CDR3 DNA reads TGTGCCAGCAGCCAATCGTCCGCCGGACAGGGCAGCACAGATACGCAGTATTTT. Translation gives CASSQSSAGQGSTDTQYF. The chain couples TRBV4-2 to TRBJ2-3; 8 bases are a match to TRBD1. Germline V gene lookup returns CDR1 LGHNA and CDR2 YNFKEQ. Trimming removed 2 bases from V and 0 bases from J; junction bases left unmatched: 10. The CDR3 runs 18 residues.

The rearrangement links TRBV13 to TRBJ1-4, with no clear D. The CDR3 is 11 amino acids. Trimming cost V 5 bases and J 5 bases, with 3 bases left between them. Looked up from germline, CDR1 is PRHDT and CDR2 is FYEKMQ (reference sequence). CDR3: CASSLNEKLFF. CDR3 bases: TGTGCCAGCAGCCTCAATGAAAAACTGTTTTTT. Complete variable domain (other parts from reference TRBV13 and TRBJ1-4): AAGVIQSPRHLIKEKRETATLKCYPIPRHDTVYWYQQGPGQDPQFLISFYEKMQSDKGSIPDRFSAQQFSDYHSELNMSSLELGDSALYFCASSLNEKLFFGSGTQLSVL.

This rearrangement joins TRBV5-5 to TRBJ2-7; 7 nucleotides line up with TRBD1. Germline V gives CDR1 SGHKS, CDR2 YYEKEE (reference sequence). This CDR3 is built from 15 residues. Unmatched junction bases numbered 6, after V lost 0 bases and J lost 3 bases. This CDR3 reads CASSLGGTEVYEQYF. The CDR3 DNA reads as TGTGCCAGCAGCTTGGGGGGGACAGAAGTCTACGAGCAGTACTTC.

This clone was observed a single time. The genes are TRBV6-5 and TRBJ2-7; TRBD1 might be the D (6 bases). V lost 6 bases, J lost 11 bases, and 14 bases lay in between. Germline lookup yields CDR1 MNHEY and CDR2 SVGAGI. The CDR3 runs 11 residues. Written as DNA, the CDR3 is TGTGCCAGCAGACGGGGCAGGGGAGAGTACTTC. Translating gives CASRRGRGEYF.